This T cell receptor beta chain was recovered during a study of Ad26.COV2.S vaccination and SARS-CoV-2 variants. Study information: Doses of Ad26.COV2.S were injected into muscle once or twice, 56 days apart.

CDR1 is MNHNY and CDR2 is SVGAGI in the germline V gene (reference sequence). CDR3 length: 13 residues. V was pared by 2 bases and J by 5 bases, with 9 bases between. Here immunoSEQ multiplex PCR was the method, and the copy in TCRdb shows in-frame clones only, minus some. Of some 340,000 clones listed, just over 85% are singletons. Findings of the study overall: TCR breadth and depth analyses may have underestimated total T cell responses. Those who received vaccine or placebo ended up with similar non-spike TCR breadth.

On this clone itself: Its matching antigen is unknown.

Treatment of the sample: around 19 received Ad26.COV2.S at low or high dose, single or two shots; 5 received placebo; per-sample allocation not given. Repertoires come from day 63 after the first vaccine or placebo injection. Immunization relied on an Ad26 vector, which expressed Wuhan-strain SARS-CoV-2 spike. The chain recombines TRBV6-6 with TRBJ1-1; D unclear. The receptor was derived from a person between 18 and 65 years old who received the Ad26.COV2.S COVID-19 vaccine or a placebo. The sample in question was peripheral blood, obtained in a trial of Ad26.COV2.S vaccine versus placebo. The CDR3 loop reads CASSYEGRTEAFF. In nucleotides, the CDR3 is TGTGCCAGCAGTTACGAGGGAAGGACTGAAGCTTTCTTT.